What follows are 2 T cell receptor beta chains derived from one specimen sequenced in a study of blood T cell repertoires in COVID-19. Method: immunoSEQ multiplex PCR; TCRdb's copy keeps in-frame clones and lacks some. The sample shows roughly 32,000 clones, roughly 91% of them seen only once. The sample taken for sequencing was peripheral blood. The source of these receptors is an elderly man with acute or convalescent COVID-19.

This chain uses TRBV28 with TRBJ2-7, with TRBD1 matching over 7 bases. Trimming cost V 11 bases and J 6 bases; bases outside gene matches: 16. Germline assignment: CDR1 MDHEN and CDR2 SYDVKM. The CDR3 extends over 14 amino acids. The DNA for the CDR3 is TGTGCCTTTCCCGACTGGGACAGACCTCGCGAGCAGTACTTC. This sequence encodes CAFPDWDRPREQYF.

The count of this clone is one. The chain combines TRBV18 with TRBJ1-3, with D perhaps TRBD1 (6 bases). Trimming took off 6 bases at V and 0 bases at J, with 15 bases between the two ends. The germline V gene has CDR1 KGHSH and CDR2 LQKENI. The CDR3 consists of 16 residues. CDR3 sequence reads: CASSPRTGPSGNTIYF. The CDR3 nucleotides are TGTGCCAGCTCGCCGAGAACAGGGCCCTCTGGAAACACCATATATTTT.